The 30 T cell receptor beta chains presented below share a single source sample, sequenced in a study of tumor-infiltrating lymphocytes in primary liver carcinoma. TCR beta cDNA was reverse-transcribed from 450 to 500 ng of total RNA. The reaction used a constant-region primer and ProtoScript II reverse transcriptase. Three-round nested multiplex PCR performed with slightly modified ARM-PCR produced the TCR beta libraries. Running ten to eleven cycles apiece, the first two PCR rounds relied on TRBV1-TRBV30 forward primers together with a C-beta reverse primer. TCRdb used MiXCR to reprocess the multiplex PCR reads, holding one entry per CDR3 protein. The sample has about 320,000 distinct CDR3 sequences, roughly two thirds seen once. Unsorted whole blood supplied the RNA, and germline DNA was extracted too. The sample comprised peripheral blood. All receptors come from a middle-aged man with primary liver carcinoma and hepatitis B virus infection.

J is TRBJ1-4 and V is TRBV5-1, with D unresolved. CDR3 size: 15 residues. V lost 0 bases and J 0 bases, leaving 6 bases between the germline ends. Germline V CDR1 and CDR2: SGHRS, YFSETQ. The CDR3 loop reads CASSLDWATNEKLFF. For the CDR3, the DNA is TGCGCCAGCAGCTTGGACTGGGCAACTAATGAAAAACTGTTTTTT.

Concerning this clonotype itself: This clone may be a read error of a much larger clone one base away. The chain has TRBV30 and TRBJ2-7; possibly TRBD1 for D (6 bases). CDR3 length: 12 residues. Per germline, CDR1 GTSNPN and CDR2 SVGIG (reference sequence). The DNA for the CDR3 is TGTGTCTGGCAGGGGACCCACTACGAGCAGTACTTC. The encoded protein is CVWQGTHYEQYF.

The rearrangement uses TRBV29-1 and TRBJ1-1; TRBD1 matches at 7 bases. The CDR3 runs to 15 residues. Looked up from germline, CDR1 is SQVTM and CDR2 is ANQGSEA. V dropped 7 bases and J dropped 3; count of bases not matched to a gene: 14. CDR3 DNA sequence: TGCAGCGGGTCAGGGGGTATGTTTTTGGACACTGAAGCTTTCTTT. This codes for CSGSGGMFLDTEAFF.

Ten or more counts support this clonotype. The chain is built from TRBV4-2 and TRBJ2-1; 8 nucleotides align to TRBD2. Germline trimming cut 4 bases from V and 7 bases from J; bases unmatched to any gene: 6. Germline CDR1 reads LGHNA; CDR2 reads YNFKEQ. This CDR3 is 14 amino acids long. As DNA, the CDR3 is TGTGCCAGCAGCCTGGGACTAGGAGGTAATGAGCAGTTCTTC. This encodes CASSLGLGGNEQFF.

This clonotype has only one observation. This clone may be a read error of a much larger clone one base away. V gene TRBV5-1 combines with J gene TRBJ1-1; TRBD1 is a possible D gene (5 bases). The V end lost 4 bases, the J end lost 2 bases, and 15 bases lay between the germline ends. The CDR3 totals 15 residues. CDR1 SGHRS and CDR2 YFSETQ come from the germline V gene. The CDR3 nucleotides read TGCGCCAGCAGCGTCTTGGCAGGGAGCAACACTGAAGCTTTCTTT. Protein product: CASSVLAGSNTEAFF. Complete variable domain (other parts from reference TRBV5-1 and TRBJ1-1): KAGVTQTPRYLIKTRGQQVTLSCSPISGHRSVSWYQQTPGQGLQFLFEYFSETQRNKGNFPGRFSGRQFSNSRSEMNVSTLELGDSALYLCASSVLAGSNTEAFFGQGTRLTVV.

As concerns this clonotype: A much larger clone lies one base from this, so it may be a read error. V is TRBV5-5 and J is TRBJ1-2, with 7 bases that match TRBD1. CDR1 SGHKS and CDR2 YYEKEE come from the germline V gene (reference sequence). The CDR3 consists of 14 residues. Losses at the gene ends were 1 base for V and 4 bases for J; bases not matched to a gene: 4. CDR3 region: CASSLLGGGYGYTF. The CDR3 region has the DNA TGTGCCAGCAGCTTGCTAGGGGGCGGCTATGGCTACACCTTC.

The count of this clonotype is one. The junction shows a germline mismatch at one end, possibly a read error. The chain couples TRBV29-1 to TRBJ1-2; 8 bases line up with TRBD1. The CDR3 is 15 amino acids. Per germline, CDR1 SQVTM and CDR2 ANQGSEA. Here the CDR3 reads CIVETGVNFQVGYTF. In nucleotides, the CDR3 is TGCATCGTTGAGACAGGGGTCAATTTTCAGGTTGGCTACACCTTC.

J is TRBJ2-3 and V is TRBV6-2 or TRBV6-3; D gene uncertain. The CDR3 length is 13 residues. The V end lost 4 bases, the J end lost 7 bases, and 12 bases lay between the germline ends. CDR1 is MNHEY and CDR2 is SVGEGT in the germline V gene. CDR3 residues: CASSSTLTNTQYF. The CDR3 DNA reads as TGTGCCAGCAGTTCGACACTAACGAATACGCAGTATTTT.

A remark on this clonotype: This could be a read error, since a much larger clone is one nucleotide away. The rearrangement links TRBV4-3 to TRBJ2-7; D gene unclear. This CDR3 spans 15 amino acids. Germline-derived CDR1 and CDR2 are LGHNA and YSLEER. V was clipped by 0 bases and J by 6 bases, with 15 bases between them. CDR3 sequence: CASSQDSSPPCEQYF. The CDR3 bases are TGCGCCAGCAGCCAAGATTCTAGTCCCCCCTGCGAGCAGTACTTC.

In regard to this clonotype: A much larger clone differs from this one at a single base, so this may be a read error. The rearrangement joins TRBV6-5 to TRBJ2-1; perhaps TRBD2 as D (6 bases). The CDR3 length is 16 residues. In germline, CDR1 is MNHEY, CDR2 SVGAGI. In nucleotides, the CDR3 is TGTGCCAGCAGTGCCCAGCCGAGACTGGACTACAATAAGCAGTTCTTC. As protein: CASSAQPRLDYNKQFF.

Regarding this clonotype: Since no conserved phenylalanine or tryptophan closes the CDR3, a read error is the likely cause. The CDR3 loop reads CASSSDLGVGDTQYS. DNA of the CDR3: TGTGCCAGTAGCTCGGACCTAGGTGTCGGAGATACGCAGTATTCT. The chain uses TRBV11-1 and TRBJ2-3; D gene ambiguous. The V gene's germline CDR1 is SGHAT and CDR2 FQDESV (reference sequence). This CDR3 spans 15 amino acids.

For this clonotype: A much larger clone differs from this one at a single base, so this may be a read error. The V call is TRBV5-4, the J call TRBJ2-7, with 8 positions matching TRBD1. From germline, CDR1 is SGHNT and CDR2 YYREEE (reference sequence). The CDR3 covers 14 residues. The CDR3 reads CASRLGRGLYEQYF. The CDR3, as DNA: TGTGCCAGCAGATTGGGCAGGGGGCTCTACGAGCAGTACTTC. The complete variable domain, with remaining parts taken from reference TRBV5-4 and TRBJ2-7, reads ETGVTQSPTHLIKTRGQQVTLRCSSQSGHNTVSWYQQALGQGPQFIFQYYREEENGRGNFPPRFSGLQFPNYSSELNVNALELDDSALYLCASRLGRGLYEQYFGPGTRLTVT.

At least ten counts were recorded for this clonotype. The chain links TRBV11-3 to TRBJ1-1, with D hard to call. V was pared by 10 bases and J by 5 bases, with 17 bases between. The germline CDR1 and CDR2 sequences are SGHNT and YENEEA. The CDR3 runs to 13 residues. CDR3 DNA: TGTGCCATCCCGCCGGGAGGGAGGACTGAAGCTTTCTTT. It codes for CAIPPGGRTEAFF.

J is TRBJ2-1 and V is TRBV11-2, with D uncertain. CDR1 and CDR2 from the germline V gene are SGHAT and FQNNGV. The CDR3 consists of 13 residues. Trimming shortened V by 5 bases and J by 7 bases, and 12 bases separated the two germline ends. The CDR3 protein is CASSRASKNEQFF. The CDR3 nucleotides read TGTGCCAGCAGCCGTGCCTCCAAGAATGAGCAGTTCTTC.

Note on this clonotype: A junction end diverges from the germline sequence, so it may reflect a read error. The chain is built from TRBV6-2 or TRBV6-3 and TRBJ2-6; D ambiguous. This CDR3 contains 15 residues. CDR1 MNHEY and CDR2 SVGEGT come from the germline V gene. CDR3 in DNA: TGTGCCATCAGTTACATAGGCGCTGGGGCCAACGTCCTGACTTTC. This gives the protein CAISYIGAGANVLTF.

On this clonotype: The junction departs from the called germline gene at one end, perhaps through a read error. This rearrangement joins TRBV4-2 to TRBJ1-1; D may be TRBD1 (5 bases). Germline values: CDR1 LGHNA, CDR2 YNFKEQ. The CDR3 length is 19 residues. Written as DNA, the CDR3 is TGTGCCAGCAGCCAAGAGGCGGAGTGGAAAGGGGTAGAGGGGACTGAAGCTTTGTTT. Translation: CASSQEAEWKGVEGTEALF.

About this clonotype itself: The germline gene is not matched at one end of the junction; a read error may be the cause. The chain combines TRBV29-1 with TRBJ2-7, with 7 bases fitting TRBD2. The length of the CDR3 is 13 residues. Germline-derived CDR1 and CDR2 are SQVTM and ANQGSEA. CDR3 sequence (DNA): TGCAGCGTTTATCGAGCGGGGACCTACGAGCAATACTTC. It is translated as CSVYRAGTYEQYF.

CDR3 sequence: CASSLLQAGTGELFF. CDR3 sequence (DNA): TGTGCCAGCAGCTTATTACAAGCGGGAACCGGGGAGCTGTTTTTT. J is TRBJ2-2 and V is TRBV7-9; TRBD2 matches at 7 bases. V lost 2 bases, J lost 5 bases, and 5 bases stayed unmatched. This CDR3 contains 15 residues. Germline V gene data show CDR1 as SEHNR and CDR2 as FQNEAQ (reference sequence).

Only a few counts were recorded for this clonotype. The CDR3 region is CASSLIQGLLYTEAFF. The CDR3, as DNA: TGTGCCAGCAGCTTAATACAGGGACTCCTATACACTGAAGCTTTCTTT. The V call is TRBV7-2, the J call TRBJ1-1, with D possibly TRBD1 on 6 matching bases. Trimming shortened V by 2 bases and J by 3 bases, and 16 bases separated the two germline ends. CDR3 length: 16 amino acids. Germline lookup yields CDR1 SGHTA and CDR2 FQGNSA.

About this clonotype: One end of the junction fails to match germline, which may point to a read error. CDR3 sequence: CASNQGRGSMNEQFF. The CDR3 DNA reads TGTGCCAGCAACCAAGGAAGGGGATCCATGAATGAGCAGTTCTTC. This rearrangement joins TRBV4-2 to TRBJ2-1; tentative D call: TRBD1 (5 bases). The CDR3 runs 15 residues. The V gene's germline CDR1 is LGHNA and CDR2 YNFKEQ.

A note on this clonotype: A much larger clonotype is one base distant, so this may be a read error. V usage is TRBV4-2 and J usage is TRBJ2-3; no clear D gene. With 4 bases removed from V and 8 bases from J, the gap between germline ends came to 16 bases. CDR1 is LGHNA and CDR2 is YNFKEQ in the germline V gene. CDR3 length: 14 amino acids. In nucleotides, the CDR3 is TGTGCCAGCAGCCCCACACCGAGCGCGCGTACGCAGTATTTT. Translated: CASSPTPSARTQYF.

On this clonotype: This likely comes from a read error, as the CDR3 has no conserved phenylalanine or tryptophan at its end. This sequence joins TRBV14 and TRBJ2-3, with D uncertain. CDR1 is SGHDN and CDR2 is FVKESK in the germline V gene. The CDR3 sequence is 14 residues long. V dropped 1 base and J dropped 0 bases, with 5 bases sitting between them. The CDR3: CASSQGFSTDTQYS. The CDR3 DNA follows: TGTGCCAGCAGCCAAGGGTTTAGCACAGATACGCAGTATTCT.

A word on this clonotype: This may arise from a read error, as a much more abundant clone is one base away. CDR3 nucleotides: TGCGCCAGCAGCCAAGAGGTAGCGAGTATTTACGAGCAGTACTTC. Residues: CASSQEVASIYEQYF. The chain has TRBV4-3 and TRBJ2-7; a possible D gene is TRBD2 (5 bases). The CDR3 covers 15 residues. Germline V gives CDR1 LGHNA, CDR2 YSLEER. The V and J ends lost 0 bases and 4 bases respectively, with 13 bases between them.

Concerning this clonotype: A read error is possible here, since a much larger clone lies one base away. The J gene is TRBJ1-2, the V gene TRBV5-5; D call uncertain. Germline V lookup: CDR1 SGHKS, CDR2 YYEKEE (reference sequence). V was pared by 0 bases and J by 0 bases, with 9 bases between. The CDR3 has 15 amino acids. CDR3 residues: CASSLVNQANYGYTF. CDR3 DNA sequence: TGTGCCAGCAGCTTGGTCAACCAGGCTAACTATGGCTACACCTTC.

This clonotype occurred once. The CDR3 reads CVILSGRTDTQYF. The CDR3 nucleotides are TGTGTCATCCTCAGCGGGAGGACGGATACGCAGTATTTT. J is TRBJ2-3 and V is TRBV6-5; 9 bases agree with TRBD2. The CDR3 covers 13 residues. Germline assignment: CDR1 MNHEY and CDR2 SVGAGI.

The rearrangement uses TRBV28 and TRBJ1-2; possibly TRBD1 for D (5 bases). Per the germline V gene, CDR1 is MDHEN and CDR2 is SYDVKM. The CDR3 length is 16 residues. V gave up 2 bases and J gave up 8 bases, with 21 bases separating them. CDR3 DNA: TGTGCCAGCAGTTTAGTGAGGGGTGTTATGGTCCTCGGCTACACCTTC. It codes for CASSLVRGVMVLGYTF.

This clonotype has at least ten counts. The J gene is TRBJ2-2, the V gene TRBV12-3 or TRBV12-4; no reliable D call. V was cut by 3 bases and J by 6 bases, with 5 bases left in between. The CDR3 spans 12 residues. The CDR3 protein is CASSLVPGELFF. DNA of the CDR3: TGTGCCAGCAGTTTGGTCCCCGGGGAGCTGTTTTTT.

This clonotype came up many times. V usage is TRBV11-2 and J usage is TRBJ2-2; maybe TRBD2 (6 bases). The CDR3 runs to 16 residues. V lost 0 bases and J 1 base, leaving 9 bases between the germline ends. Germline lookup yields CDR1 SGHAT and CDR2 FQNNGV. The CDR3 here is CASSLDAGMNTGELFF. The CDR3 DNA sequence: TGTGCCAGCAGCTTAGATGCGGGGATGAACACCGGGGAGCTGTTTTTT.

The genes are TRBV12-3 or TRBV12-4 and TRBJ2-2; the D call may be TRBD1 or TRBD2 (7 bases each). V dropped 10 bases and J dropped 3 bases, with 15 bases sitting between them. This CDR3 has 14 amino acids. The CDR3 protein is CANRGGSYTGELFF. CDR3 sequence (DNA): TGTGCCAACAGGGGCGGGAGTTACACCGGGGAGCTGTTTTTT.

About this clonotype: A read error may explain this, as a much larger clone is one base away. The chain is built from TRBV12-3 or TRBV12-4 and TRBJ2-5; 10 nucleotides line up with TRBD1. Unmatched junction bases numbered 8, after V lost 8 bases and J lost 5 bases. The CDR3 covers 14 residues. The chain's CDR3 is CASGQGVSGETQYF. Written as DNA, the CDR3 is TGTGCCAGCGGACAGGGGGTGTCCGGGGAGACCCAGTACTTC.